The sequence of this T cell receptor beta chain was determined in a study of Tregs in tolerant kidney transplant recipients. Overall study findings and caveats: Tolerant patients' donor-specific Tregs expanded beyond overall Tregs, suggesting antigen-driven growth. For some patients, primers changed over time, blocking nucleotide-level comparison.

The nonmyeloablative bone marrow transplants came from related graft donors, with transient mixed chimerism. Thawed PBMCs were FACS-sorted into unstimulated CD4+CD25+CD127- regulatory T cells, CD4+CD25- non-regulatory cells, CD4 and CD8 cells. Points on this clone: Its antigen is currently unknown. The sequenced fragment ends 3 residues before the CDR3 boundary, so the rest is inferred from the germline J gene.

The data were produced by immunoSEQ multiplex PCR, yet TCRdb's version contains in-frame clones alone and is incomplete. This sample lists some 25,000 clones; its ten largest clones have 4.1%. The CDR3 totals 13 residues. Looked up from germline, CDR1 is SGHNT and CDR2 is YENEEA. V lost 2 bases to trimming and J lost 4 bases, with 5 bases between them. This TCR was recovered from a human patient who received a combined kidney and bone marrow transplant. Part of the T cell pool may stem from the graft donor. The rearrangement joins TRBV11-3 to TRBJ2-2; D not resolved. The source was CD4+ T cells from blood (PBMCs), collected 6 months after the transplant. The covered CDR3 bases are TGTGCCAGCAGCTTAAGGGTCACCGGGGAG. This encodes CASSLRVTGE. The full CDR3 sequence reads CASSLRVTGELFF. Variable domain in full (rest from reference TRBV11-3 and TRBJ2-2): EAGVVQSPRYKIIEKKQPVAFWCNPISGHNTLYWYLQNLGQGPELLIRYENEEAVDDSQLPKDRFSAERLKGVDSTLKIQPAELGDSAVYLCASSLRVTGELFFGEGSRLTVL.